Listed below are T cell receptor beta chains from one sample, sequenced in a study of T cell changes during pregnancy in multiple sclerosis. Sequenced by immunoSEQ multiplex PCR; TCRdb stores in-frame clones only, minus some. Of 50,000 to 65,000 clones detected, less than 95% appear once; the ten largest clones hold 6% to 7.5%. The specimen comprised peripheral blood, sampled in the third trimester of pregnancy. Receptors were obtained from a female donor in good health, enrolled as a control in a pregnancy study. CDR3s include the opening cysteine and the closing phenylalanine or tryptophan. A D gene is named only where the DNA matches it firmly. A clone size is listed for some rows: how often the clone was seen (once, few, many), or a class if it is expanded.

j_call: TRBJ1-5; clone_size: once; d_call: .; v_call: TRBV30; cdr3_nt: TGTGCCTGGAGCCTACTAGGTCAGCCCCAGCATTTT; cdr3_aa: CAWSLLGQPQHF
j_call: TRBJ1-1; clone_size: .; d_call: .; v_call: TRBV7-9; cdr3_nt: TGTGCCAGCAGCTCGGAGGGGGGGTCGGCTGAAGCTTTCTTT; cdr3_aa: CASSSEGGSAEAFF
j_call: TRBJ2-3; clone_size: .; d_call: TRBD2; v_call: TRBV7-7; cdr3_nt: TGTGCCAGCAGCCTATCTAGCGGGACGTCAGATACGCAGTATTTT; cdr3_aa: CASSLSSGTSDTQYF
j_call: TRBJ2-5; clone_size: .; d_call: .; v_call: TRBV19; cdr3_nt: TGTGCCAGTAGTCCCCCAGGGGCGCTGGAGACCCAGTACTTC; cdr3_aa: CASSPPGALETQYF
j_call: TRBJ1-3; clone_size: .; d_call: TRBD1; v_call: TRBV4-1; cdr3_nt: TGCGCCAGCAGCCTCCGACAGGGAAGCTCTGGAAACACCATATATTTT; cdr3_aa: CASSLRQGSSGNTIYF
j_call: TRBJ1-1; clone_size: .; d_call: .; v_call: TRBV7-9; cdr3_nt: TGTGCCAGCAGCGCGGGACATCGGGAGGCTGAAGCTTTCTTT; cdr3_aa: CASSAGHREAEAFF
j_call: TRBJ1-1; clone_size: few; d_call: .; v_call: TRBV30; cdr3_nt: TGTGCCTGGAAGGGGACTACTGAAGCTTTCTTT; cdr3_aa: CAWKGTTEAFF
j_call: TRBJ2-7; clone_size: .; d_call: TRBD1; v_call: TRBV6-1; cdr3_nt: TGTGCCAGCAGCGAAAATCAGGGGACAGGGCCCCCCTACGAGCAGTACTTC; cdr3_aa: CASSENQGTGPPYEQYF
j_call: TRBJ2-5; clone_size: .; d_call: .; v_call: TRBV11-2; cdr3_nt: TGTGCCAGCAGCTTACTAAGCGGTCAAGAGACCCAGTACTTC; cdr3_aa: CASSLLSGQETQYF
j_call: TRBJ1-4; clone_size: .; d_call: .; v_call: TRBV25-1; cdr3_nt: TGTGCCAGCAGCGAACCTTATAATGAAAAACTGTTTTTT; cdr3_aa: CASSEPYNEKLFF
j_call: TRBJ2-1; clone_size: .; d_call: .; v_call: TRBV10-3; cdr3_nt: TGTGCCATCAGTGAACCCCTGGAGGGGCACAATGAGCAGTTCTTC; cdr3_aa: CAISEPLEGHNEQFF
j_call: TRBJ2-7; clone_size: .; d_call: TRBD2; v_call: TRBV18; cdr3_nt: TGTGCCAGCTCTGGGCGGGGGGGCTCCTACGAGCAGTACTTC; cdr3_aa: CASSGRGGSYEQYF
j_call: TRBJ2-1; clone_size: .; d_call: TRBD2; v_call: TRBV9; cdr3_nt: TGTGCCAGCAGCGTAGTATCTAGCGGGGGCGGTGAGCAGTTCTTC; cdr3_aa: CASSVVSSGGGEQFF
j_call: TRBJ2-7; clone_size: .; d_call: .; v_call: TRBV6-1; cdr3_nt: TGTGCCAGCAGACCTTCGGGGTACGAGCAGTACTTC; cdr3_aa: CASRPSGYEQYF
j_call: TRBJ2-3; clone_size: .; d_call: .; v_call: TRBV7-2; cdr3_nt: TGTGCCAGCAGCTTTGGGCTAGCCGGGGATACGCAGTATTTT; cdr3_aa: CASSFGLAGDTQYF
j_call: TRBJ1-2; clone_size: .; d_call: .; v_call: TRBV6-5; cdr3_nt: TGTGCCAGCACAGTACCGGGATCGCGGGGCTACACCTTC; cdr3_aa: CASTVPGSRGYTF
j_call: TRBJ2-5; clone_size: .; d_call: .; v_call: TRBV5-1; cdr3_nt: TGCGCCAGCAGCACCGGCACTACGGGGGAGACCCAGTACTTC; cdr3_aa: CASSTGTTGETQYF
j_call: TRBJ2-3; clone_size: .; d_call: .; v_call: TRBV12-5; cdr3_nt: TGTGCTAGTGGTTTGGTACCCCTAACCTATCGTCCTAGCACAGATACGCAGTATTTT; cdr3_aa: CASGLVPLTYRPSTDTQYF
j_call: TRBJ1-1; clone_size: .; d_call: .; v_call: TRBV11-2; cdr3_nt: TGTGCCAGCAGCTTAGCGGGGGGTGGGACTGAAGCTTTCTTT; cdr3_aa: CASSLAGGGTEAFF
j_call: TRBJ1-5; clone_size: few; d_call: .; v_call: TRBV19; cdr3_nt: TGTGCCAGTAGTATGGAGGGGTGGCAGCCCCAGCATTTT; cdr3_aa: CASSMEGWQPQHF
j_call: TRBJ1-2; clone_size: .; d_call: .; v_call: TRBV29-1; cdr3_nt: TGCAGCGCCGAGGGTCAGGCCCTCGGAGGCTACACCTTC; cdr3_aa: CSAEGQALGGYTF
j_call: TRBJ1-1; clone_size: .; d_call: TRBD1; v_call: TRBV7-9; cdr3_nt: TGTGCCAGCAGCTCAGGGGGCGACACTGAAGCTTTCTTT; cdr3_aa: CASSSGGDTEAFF
j_call: TRBJ1-2; clone_size: once; d_call: .; v_call: TRBV10-3; cdr3_nt: TGTGCCTCCCGGGACACCGTCTCAAACACCTTC; cdr3_aa: CASRDTVSNTF
j_call: TRBJ1-6; clone_size: .; d_call: .; v_call: TRBV27; cdr3_nt: TGTGCCAGCAGTTTAGGCGGGCTCCTCCACTTT; cdr3_aa: CASSLGGLLHF
j_call: TRBJ2-2; clone_size: few; d_call: TRBD2; v_call: TRBV2; cdr3_nt: TGTGCCACCAGGACTAGCGGGGGGAACACCGGGGAGCTGTTTTTT; cdr3_aa: CATRTSGGNTGELFF
j_call: TRBJ1-1; clone_size: .; d_call: TRBD1; v_call: TRBV6-5; cdr3_nt: TGTGCCAGCAGTTACTCGACAGGGGGCGGTGGTGAAGCTTTCTTT; cdr3_aa: CASSYSTGGGGEAFF
j_call: TRBJ2-7; clone_size: once; d_call: TRBD1; v_call: TRBV7-9; cdr3_nt: TGTGCCAGCAGTTTCTGGACAGGCTCGAGCTCCTACGAGCAGTACTTC; cdr3_aa: CASSFWTGSSSYEQYF
j_call: TRBJ2-1; clone_size: .; d_call: TRBD1; v_call: TRBV30; cdr3_nt: TGTGCCTGGAGCCTACAGGGGTCGAATGAGCAGTTCTTC; cdr3_aa: CAWSLQGSNEQFF
j_call: TRBJ2-1; clone_size: .; d_call: TRBD2; v_call: TRBV7-9; cdr3_nt: TGTGCCAGCAGCTTCAACCCGGGACTAGCGACCAATGAGCAGTTCTTC; cdr3_aa: CASSFNPGLATNEQFF
j_call: TRBJ2-5; clone_size: .; d_call: .; v_call: TRBV5-1; cdr3_nt: TGCGCCAGCAGCCCGTCGACGGGAATGGAGACCCAGTACTTC; cdr3_aa: CASSPSTGMETQYF
j_call: TRBJ2-2; clone_size: .; d_call: TRBD1; v_call: TRBV11-3; cdr3_nt: TGTGCCAGCACCTTCCGACAGGGCGGCACCGGGGAGCTGTTTTTT; cdr3_aa: CASTFRQGGTGELFF
j_call: TRBJ1-2; clone_size: .; d_call: .; v_call: TRBV5-1; cdr3_nt: TGCGCCAGCAGCACGCAGGGGTTTGGCTACACCTTC; cdr3_aa: CASSTQGFGYTF
j_call: TRBJ1-2; clone_size: few; d_call: .; v_call: TRBV6-5; cdr3_nt: TGTGCCAGCAGGGGGGCAGGGTATCATGGCTACACCTTC; cdr3_aa: CASRGAGYHGYTF
j_call: TRBJ2-1; clone_size: .; d_call: TRBD2; v_call: TRBV7-2; cdr3_nt: TGTGCCAGCAGCTTAGTTGCGGGAGGGGATTATGAGCAGTTCTTC; cdr3_aa: CASSLVAGGDYEQFF
j_call: TRBJ1-4; clone_size: .; d_call: TRBD1; v_call: TRBV19; cdr3_nt: TGTGCCAGTAGTGCGAGGACAGGGGGCGCCGAAAAACTGTTTTTT; cdr3_aa: CASSARTGGAEKLFF
j_call: TRBJ2-7; clone_size: .; d_call: .; v_call: TRBV5-4; cdr3_nt: TGTGCCAGCAGCCCCCGGGACTCCTACGAGCAGTACTTC; cdr3_aa: CASSPRDSYEQYF
j_call: TRBJ2-7; clone_size: .; d_call: TRBD1; v_call: TRBV29-1; cdr3_nt: TGCAGCGTTGAAGGGACAGGGCTTTACGAGCAGTACTTC; cdr3_aa: CSVEGTGLYEQYF
j_call: TRBJ1-6; clone_size: few; d_call: TRBD1; v_call: TRBV27; cdr3_nt: TGTGCCAGCAGTCGGGGACAGGGGAGCTCCTATAATTCACCCCTCCACTTT; cdr3_aa: CASSRGQGSSYNSPLHF
j_call: TRBJ2-7; clone_size: .; d_call: .; v_call: TRBV2; cdr3_nt: TGTGCCAGCATGTACAGGGGGGGCATTCTCTCCTACGAGCAGTACTTC; cdr3_aa: CASMYRGGILSYEQYF
j_call: TRBJ2-2; clone_size: .; d_call: TRBD1; v_call: TRBV11-2; cdr3_nt: TGTGCCAGCAGCGCTGGGAGAATCGGACAGGGGGCGACCGGGGAGCTGTTTTTT; cdr3_aa: CASSAGRIGQGATGELFF
j_call: TRBJ2-3; clone_size: .; d_call: .; v_call: TRBV15; cdr3_nt: TGTGCCACCAGACGAGAACGGGTAGGTACGCAGTATTTT; cdr3_aa: CATRRERVGTQYF
j_call: TRBJ1-2; clone_size: .; d_call: .; v_call: TRBV19; cdr3_nt: TGTGCCAGTAGTATGGGCAGTGGCTACACCTTC; cdr3_aa: CASSMGSGYTF
j_call: TRBJ2-6; clone_size: .; d_call: TRBD1; v_call: TRBV19; cdr3_nt: TGTGCCAGTAGTATCCAGGACAGGAGAGCTGGGGCCAACGTCCTGACTTTC; cdr3_aa: CASSIQDRRAGANVLTF
j_call: TRBJ1-5; clone_size: .; d_call: .; v_call: TRBV19; cdr3_nt: TGTGCCAGTAGTATCGGGATAATAGGGGGTCAGCCCCAGCATTTT; cdr3_aa: CASSIGIIGGQPQHF
j_call: TRBJ1-2; clone_size: .; d_call: TRBD1; v_call: TRBV4-3; cdr3_nt: TGCGCCAGCAGCCAAGATCTGGGGACAGGGGGAAGCTACACCTTC; cdr3_aa: CASSQDLGTGGSYTF
j_call: TRBJ1-6; clone_size: .; d_call: .; v_call: TRBV6-4; cdr3_nt: TGTGCCAGCAGTGGACAGATTAATTCACCCCTCCACTTT; cdr3_aa: CASSGQINSPLHF
j_call: TRBJ1-6; clone_size: .; d_call: .; v_call: TRBV6-5; cdr3_nt: TGTGCCAGCAGTTACGAGGAAGTTTCACCCCTCCACTTT; cdr3_aa: CASSYEEVSPLHF
j_call: TRBJ1-2; clone_size: .; d_call: .; v_call: TRBV9; cdr3_nt: TGTGCCAGCAGCGTAGGTTCTGATGGGGGGAGCTATGGCTACACCTTC; cdr3_aa: CASSVGSDGGSYGYTF
j_call: TRBJ1-5; clone_size: .; d_call: TRBD1; v_call: TRBV5-1; cdr3_nt: TGCGCCAGCCCCGACAGGGGGAATCAGCCCCAGCATTTT; cdr3_aa: CASPDRGNQPQHF
j_call: TRBJ2-1; clone_size: .; d_call: .; v_call: TRBV25-1; cdr3_nt: TGTGCCAGCAGTGAATTATTTGGTACAGCCAATGAGCAGTTCTTC; cdr3_aa: CASSELFGTANEQFF
j_call: TRBJ2-5; clone_size: .; d_call: TRBD2; v_call: TRBV11-2; cdr3_nt: TGTGCCAGCAGCTTAGCCCGACTAGCGGGAGTTCAGACCCAGTACTTC; cdr3_aa: CASSLARLAGVQTQYF
j_call: TRBJ1-5; clone_size: .; d_call: .; v_call: TRBV30; cdr3_nt: TGTGCCTGGAGTGACGGGAGGGATCAGCCCCAGCATTTT; cdr3_aa: CAWSDGRDQPQHF
j_call: TRBJ2-3; clone_size: .; d_call: .; v_call: TRBV7-9; cdr3_nt: TGTGCCAGCAGCTCGGATACGCAGTATTTT; cdr3_aa: CASSSDTQYF
j_call: TRBJ1-6; clone_size: .; d_call: .; v_call: TRBV27; cdr3_nt: TGTGCCAGCACTCTGGGTACAGTTAATTCACCCCTCCACTTT; cdr3_aa: CASTLGTVNSPLHF
j_call: TRBJ2-7; clone_size: .; d_call: .; v_call: TRBV5-1; cdr3_nt: TGCGCCAGCAGCGCCGGGACCGGGGGAGAGCAGTACTTC; cdr3_aa: CASSAGTGGEQYF
j_call: TRBJ1-5; clone_size: .; d_call: TRBD1; v_call: TRBV7-9; cdr3_nt: TGTGCCAGCAGCGCCGGGGACAGGGGACGCAATCAGCCCCAGCATTTT; cdr3_aa: CASSAGDRGRNQPQHF